This entry features one T cell receptor (beta chain) sequence. The antigen remains undetermined. The same CDR3 also results from other DNA sequences found in this sample. CD4+ cells yielded CD45RA+ naive and CD45RA-negative memory subsets. The data are from a study of shared clonotypes between healthy human individuals. Study results and limitations: Of the naive CD4 clonotypes, roughly 5% were shared across several donors. There were few donors, and this limited the genetic and exposure-history diversity represented.

CDR3 length equals 14 residues. Germline assignment: CDR1 SGHTA and CDR2 FQGNSA. V dropped 5 bases and J dropped 1 base, with 11 bases sitting between them. Genomic DNA of each subset was evenly split across several immunoSEQ plates. The assay was immunoSEQ multiplex PCR, and TCRdb's table has in-frame clones only and misses some. The table lists some 2.3 million clones, 90% to 95% of them singletons. The sample comprised naive CD4+ T cells from PBMCs. Described subset: CD45RA+ positively selected. The sequence came from a man aged 18-30 years in good health. Some clones in this sample may be carry-over from other donors' samples. This chain links TRBV7-2 with TRBJ2-5; D possibly corresponds to TRBD1 (5 bases). As DNA, the CDR3 is TGTGCCAGCAGCCCAAGACAGCTCCAAGAGACCCAGTACTTC. This translates into CASSPRQLQETQYF.